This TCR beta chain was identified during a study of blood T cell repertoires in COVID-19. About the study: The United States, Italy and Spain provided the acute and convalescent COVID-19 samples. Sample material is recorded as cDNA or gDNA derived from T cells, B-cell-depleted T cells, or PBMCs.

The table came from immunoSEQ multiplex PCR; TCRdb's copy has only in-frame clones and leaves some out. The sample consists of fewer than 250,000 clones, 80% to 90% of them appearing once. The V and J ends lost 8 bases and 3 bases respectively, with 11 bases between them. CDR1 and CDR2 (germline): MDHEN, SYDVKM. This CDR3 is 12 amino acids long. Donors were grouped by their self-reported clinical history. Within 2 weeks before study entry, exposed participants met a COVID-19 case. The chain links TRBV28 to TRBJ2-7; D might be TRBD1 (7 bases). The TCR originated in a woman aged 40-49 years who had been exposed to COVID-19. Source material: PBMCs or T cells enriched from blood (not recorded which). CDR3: CASAGQLYEQYF. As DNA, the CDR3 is TGTGCCAGCGCGGGACAGCTCTACGAGCAGTACTTC.